This entry describes one TCR beta chain. TCRdb keeps only in-frame clones here, not all; method: immunoSEQ multiplex PCR. Of a few hundred clones listed, 20% to 25% were seen once; the top ten hold about 16%. The entry originates in a study of sequential checkpoint blockade in melanoma. Treatment here: randomized to nivolumab then ipilimumab (arm A) or the reverse (arm B). Trimming cost V 6 bases and J 1 base; bases outside gene matches: 9. Germline loops: CDR1 LNHDA, CDR2 SQIVND (reference sequence). The CDR3 covers 16 residues. This sequence joins TRBV19 and TRBJ1-5, with 7 bases fitting TRBD1. The source of this sequence is a human donor with melanoma. This material consisted of tumor tissue (inferred from file names), taken from a patient given nivolumab and ipilimumab in sequence. The CDR3 coding sequence is TGTGCCAGTAGCCTAATGACAGGGAAGAGCAATCAGCCCCAGCATTTT. Encoded protein: CASSLMTGKSNQPQHF. Together with reference TRBV19 and TRBJ1-5, the CDR3 gives the full variable domain: DGGITQSPKYLFRKEGQNVTLSCEQNLNHDAMYWYRQDPGQGLRLIYYSQIVNDFQKGDIAEGYSVSREKKESFPLTVTSAQKNPTAFYLCASSLMTGKSNQPQHFGDGTRLSIL.